These 4 T cell receptor beta chains came from one sample sequenced in a study of human versus mouse CDR3 diversity and MHC coevolution. The data were produced by immunoSEQ multiplex PCR, yet TCRdb's version contains in-frame clones alone and is incomplete. The repertoire holds about 83,000 clones, around 90% seen once, with about 0.14% in the top ten. The sample was naive CD4+ T cells from blood. Subset specified: CD45RO-negative CD62L-positive naive CD4 T cells. These receptors were obtained from a person aged 30 to 70 in good health.

The V gene is TRBV18, the J gene TRBJ1-5; TRBD1 matches 8 bases. The V gene's germline CDR1 is KGHSH and CDR2 LQKENI. Trimming at V came to 6 bases and at J to 3 bases, leaving 4 bases not matched to a gene. The CDR3 is 14 amino acids. The CDR3 bases are TGTGCCAGCTCTCGGACAGGGAACAATCAGCCCCAGCATTTT. It codes for CASSRTGNNQPQHF.

Concerning this clone itself: One end of the junction fails to match germline, which may point to a read error. Other DNA sequences in this sample translate to the same CDR3. The V call is TRBV6-1, the J call TRBJ1-4; possible D gene TRBD1, 5 bases. The CDR3 spans 13 residues. Germline V gene sequence: CDR1 MNHNS, CDR2 SASEGT. CDR3 nucleotide sequence: TGCGCCAGCAGACAGACAGCGAATGAAAAACTGTTTTTT. As protein: CASRQTANEKLFF.

V and J are TRBV18 and TRBJ1-1; TRBD1 is a possible D gene (5 bases). Germline V gives CDR1 KGHSH, CDR2 LQKENI. The CDR3 totals 14 residues. V gave up 6 bases and J gave up 0 bases, with 11 bases separating them. The CDR3, as DNA: TGTGCCAGCTCGTCTGGGGCGGTGAACACTGAAGCTTTCTTT. Translation: CASSSGAVNTEAFF.

The V and J genes are TRBV2 and TRBJ1-5, with D tentatively TRBD1 (5 bases). V lost 3 bases and J lost 7, with 13 bases in between. From germline, CDR1 is SNHLY and CDR2 FYNNEI. This CDR3 has 14 amino acids. This chain's CDR3 is CASSEPGHEQPQHF. CDR3 sequence (DNA): TGTGCCAGCAGTGAGCCAGGGCATGAGCAGCCCCAGCATTTT.